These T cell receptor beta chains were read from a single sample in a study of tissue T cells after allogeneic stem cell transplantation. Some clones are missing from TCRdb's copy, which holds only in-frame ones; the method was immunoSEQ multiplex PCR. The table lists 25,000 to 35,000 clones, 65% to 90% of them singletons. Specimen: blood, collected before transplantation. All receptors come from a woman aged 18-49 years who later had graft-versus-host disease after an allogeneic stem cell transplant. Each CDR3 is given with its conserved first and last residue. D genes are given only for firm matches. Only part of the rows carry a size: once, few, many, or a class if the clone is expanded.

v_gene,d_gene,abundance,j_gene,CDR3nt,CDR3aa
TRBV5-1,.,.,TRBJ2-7,TGCGCCAGCAGCTTGGGCGGTGGAGGAATCTACGAGCAGTACTTC,CASSLGGGGIYEQYF
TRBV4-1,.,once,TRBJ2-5,TGCGCCAGCAGCCCTGTAGGGCAAGCGCCCGGGACCCAGTACTTC,CASSPVGQAPGTQYF
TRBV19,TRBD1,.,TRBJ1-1,TGTGCCAGTTCGACAGGGTGGGACACTGAAGCTTTCTTT,CASSTGWDTEAFF
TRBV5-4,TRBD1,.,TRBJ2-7,TGTGCCAGCAGGACAGGGGGCAAAAACGAGCAGTACTTC,CASRTGGKNEQYF
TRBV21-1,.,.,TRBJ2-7,TGTGCCAGCAGAACAGGGGGCTACGAGCAGTACTTC,CASRTGGYEQYF
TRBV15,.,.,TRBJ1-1,TGTGCCACCAGCAGAGGCGGGACGGGCACTGAAGCTTTCTTT,CATSRGGTGTEAFF
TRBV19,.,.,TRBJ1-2,TGTGCCAGTACTCGGGGATCTAACTATGGCTACACCTTC,CASTRGSNYGYTF
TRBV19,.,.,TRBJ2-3,TGTGCCAGTAGGCACCCGGGCCCCGATACGCAGTATTTT,CASRHPGPDTQYF
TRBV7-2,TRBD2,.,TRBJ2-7,TGTGCCAGCAGCTTAAAAGCGGGGGAGACCTACGAGCAGTACTTC,CASSLKAGETYEQYF
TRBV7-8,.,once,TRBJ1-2,TGTGCCAGCAGCCGAGACGAGGCCCTTCATGGCTACACCTTC,CASSRDEALHGYTF
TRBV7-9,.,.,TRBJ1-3,TGTGCCAGCAGCGCAATCAGGGGAGACGCTGGAAACACCATATATTTT,CASSAIRGDAGNTIYF
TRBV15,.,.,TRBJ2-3,TGTGCCACCAGCAGAGATATAGGGGCCGCAGATACGCAGTATTTT,CATSRDIGAADTQYF
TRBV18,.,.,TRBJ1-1,TGTGCCAGCTCAACAGACACGAACACTGAAGCTTTCTTT,CASSTDTNTEAFF
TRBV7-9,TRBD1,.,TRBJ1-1,TGTGCCAGCAGCTTAGGAGACAGGGGTAGGGGAACTGAAGCTTTCTTT,CASSLGDRGRGTEAFF
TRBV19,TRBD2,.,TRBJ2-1,TGTGCCAGTAGTTTTATTGCTAGCGGGAGGATAAACAATGAGCAGTTCTTC,CASSFIASGRINNEQFF
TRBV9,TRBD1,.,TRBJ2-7,TGTGCCAGCAGCGTAGATGGGACAGGGGACTACGAGCAGTACTTC,CASSVDGTGDYEQYF
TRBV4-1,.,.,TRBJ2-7,TGCGCCAGCAGCCAATACGTCTGGCGGATCTACGAGCAGTACTTC,CASSQYVWRIYEQYF
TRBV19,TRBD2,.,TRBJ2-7,TGTGCCAGTAGTAACAGCGGGGGGGTTAACGAGCAGTACTTC,CASSNSGGVNEQYF
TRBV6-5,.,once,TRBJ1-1,TGTGCCAGCAGAGAGATGAACACTGAAGCTTTCTTT,CASREMNTEAFF
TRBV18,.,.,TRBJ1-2,TGTGCCAGCTCACCTGAGGCGGAGATCTATGGCTACACCTTC,CASSPEAEIYGYTF
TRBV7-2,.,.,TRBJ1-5,TGTGCCAGCAGCTTAGCTGGGGATCAGCCCCAGCATTTT,CASSLAGDQPQHF
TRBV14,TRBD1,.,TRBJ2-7,TGTGCCAGCAGCCAAGGCACAGGGGAGTACGAGCAGTACTTC,CASSQGTGEYEQYF
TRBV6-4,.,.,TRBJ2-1,TGTGCCAGCAGTGACTCGGGGGCTAGCAATGAGCAGTTCTTC,CASSDSGASNEQFF
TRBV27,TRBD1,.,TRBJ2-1,TGTGCCAGCAGTTTATTGTCAGGGGGCAATGAGCAGTTCTTC,CASSLLSGGNEQFF
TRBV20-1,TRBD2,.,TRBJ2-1,TGCAGTGCTAGTGTAGCGGGAGGGCAGTCCTACAATGAGCAGTTCTTC,CSASVAGGQSYNEQFF
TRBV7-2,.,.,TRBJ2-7,TGTGCCAGCAGCTTAGTACCCGTTGACTCCTACGAGCAGTACTTC,CASSLVPVDSYEQYF
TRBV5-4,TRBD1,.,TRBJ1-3,TGTGCCAGCAGCTTGGAGGGGGCCTCCGGAAACACCATATATTTT,CASSLEGASGNTIYF
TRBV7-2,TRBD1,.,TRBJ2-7,TGTGCCAGCAGCTTCGCCCGGGACAGAGACCTCTACGAGCAGTACTTC,CASSFARDRDLYEQYF
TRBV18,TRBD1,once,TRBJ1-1,TGTGCCAGCCGTATCCGGGACAGAAGTTTTATGAACACTGAAGCTTTCTTT,CASRIRDRSFMNTEAFF
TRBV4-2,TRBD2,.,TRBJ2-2,TGTGCCAGCAGCCAAGGGGCGGAGCGGGAGGGCCCCGGGGAGCTGTTTTTT,CASSQGAEREGPGELFF
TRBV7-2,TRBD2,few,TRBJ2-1,TGTGCCAGCAGCTTAGTGAGGCTAGCGGTTTACAATGAGCAGTTCTTC,CASSLVRLAVYNEQFF
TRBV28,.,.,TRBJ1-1,TGTGCCAGCCTGTTTGGGGGCCGGACTGAAGCTTTCTTT,CASLFGGRTEAFF
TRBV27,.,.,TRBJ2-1,TGTGCCAGCACCAACCCGACGGGGAATGAGCAGTTCTTC,CASTNPTGNEQFF
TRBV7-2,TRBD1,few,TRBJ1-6,TGTGCCAGCAGCTTAGCAGGGGGCGGGAATTCACCCCTCCACTTT,CASSLAGGGNSPLHF
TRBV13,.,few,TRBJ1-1,TGTGCCAGCAGCCCGGAACGAAACACTGAAGCTTTCTTT,CASSPERNTEAFF
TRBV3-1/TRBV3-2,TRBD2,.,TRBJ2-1,TGTGCCAGCAGCGGGGGCGTCGCTAGCGGGTACTCCTACAATGAGCAGTTCTTC,CASSGGVASGYSYNEQFF
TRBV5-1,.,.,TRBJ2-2,TGCGCCAGCACCCCCCGGAACACCGGGGAGCTGTTTTTT,CASTPRNTGELFF
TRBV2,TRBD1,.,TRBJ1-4,TGTGCCAGCACCGAAGACAGGGGGCGTGAAAAACTGTTTTTT,CASTEDRGREKLFF
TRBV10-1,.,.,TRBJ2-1,TGCGCCAGCAGTCGGGGGTCCAGTGAGCAGTTCTTC,CASSRGSSEQFF
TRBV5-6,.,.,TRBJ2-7,TGTGCCAGCAGCTTTATGGCGGGGCCGTACGAGCAGTACTTC,CASSFMAGPYEQYF
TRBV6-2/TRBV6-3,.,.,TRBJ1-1,TGTGCCAGCAGTCCACAGGGATGGTTGAACACTGAAGCTTTCTTT,CASSPQGWLNTEAFF
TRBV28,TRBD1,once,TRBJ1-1,TGTGCCAGCAGTGATTGGGACAGTAAGAACACTGAAGCTTTCTTT,CASSDWDSKNTEAFF
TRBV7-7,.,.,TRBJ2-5,TGTGCTAGCAGCGTAACTAGAGCGGAGACCCAGTACTTC,CASSVTRAETQYF
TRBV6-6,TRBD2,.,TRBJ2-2,TGTGCCAGCAGTCCGGGACTAGCGGGAGTTCTTAGTACCGGGGAGCTGTTTTTT,CASSPGLAGVLSTGELFF
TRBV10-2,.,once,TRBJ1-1,TGCGCCAGCAGTGAGGGTGGGAACACTGAAGCTTTCTTT,CASSEGGNTEAFF
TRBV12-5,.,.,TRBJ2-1,TGTGCTAGTGGTTTGGTACTGGGAGGTGGGTCCTACAATGAGCAGTTCTTC,CASGLVLGGGSYNEQFF
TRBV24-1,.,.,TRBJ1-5,TGTGCCACCGGAGGACGGACTGATCAGCCCCAGCATTTT,CATGGRTDQPQHF